The next 15 T cell receptor beta chains were all read from a single sample in a study of blood T cell repertoires in COVID-19. Using immunoSEQ multiplex PCR, the repertoire was profiled, and TCRdb retains in-frame clones only, with some absent. Of around 620,000 clones listed, around 89% are singletons. The sequencing input was peripheral blood. These receptors were obtained from a woman younger than 35 with acute or convalescent COVID-19.

This clone was recorded only once. The rearrangement joins TRBV3-1 (or the pseudogene TRBV3-2) to TRBJ1-1; TRBD1 is a possible D gene (6 bases). The V and J ends lost 1 base and 9 bases respectively, with 9 bases between them. This CDR3 has 12 amino acids. The V gene's germline CDR1 is LGHDT and CDR2 YNNKEL (reference sequence). CDR3 nucleotide sequence: TGTGCCAGCAGCCAAGTAACAGGGAAAGCTTTCTTT. It specifies CASSQVTGKAFF.

V usage is TRBV6-4 and J usage is TRBJ2-1; the match to TRBD2 covers 8 bases. The CDR3 extends over 15 amino acids. J gave up 4 bases and V 2 bases, and 4 bases lay outside the gene matches. The V gene's germline CDR1 is MRHNA and CDR2 SNTAGT. Here the CDR3 DNA reads TGTGCCAGCAGTGACGGCGGGGGGCCGTACAATGAGCAGTTCTTC. It is translated as CASSDGGGPYNEQFF.

V gene TRBV9 combines with J gene TRBJ2-3; the match to TRBD1 covers 10 bases. Germline V gene sequence: CDR1 SGDLS, CDR2 YYNGEE. The CDR3 length is 20 residues. V dropped 0 bases and J dropped 4; count of bases not matched to a gene: 17. In DNA, the CDR3 is TGTGCCAGCAGCGTAGGGGGCGGGACAGGGGTTCACTTTGTCGCAGATACGCAGTATTTT. Its protein is CASSVGGGTGVHFVADTQYF.

This rearrangement joins TRBV10-3 to TRBJ2-7, with TRBD2 identical over 7 bases. CDR1 is ENHRY, CDR2 SYGVKD, per germline. CDR3 length: 17 amino acids. V was pared by 4 bases and J by 3 bases, with 15 bases of the junction left unmatched. The DNA of the CDR3 is TGTGCCATCAGTGGGTCGTCCTGGCGGGACTACTACTACGAGCAGTACTTC. Residues: CAISGSSWRDYYYEQYF.

This rearrangement joins TRBV6-5 to TRBJ2-7; D unclear. The germline V gene encodes CDR1 MNHEY and CDR2 SVGAGI. Trimming removed 6 bases from V and 7 bases from J, with 10 bases in between. The CDR3 is 11 amino acids. CDR3 residues: CASSTGREQYF. DNA for the CDR3: TGTGCCAGCAGCACGGGTCGGGAGCAGTACTTC.

DNA of the CDR3: TGTGCCAGCAGTCCTATATACTCTGGAAACACCATATATTTT. This gives the protein CASSPIYSGNTIYF. This sequence joins TRBV27 and TRBJ1-3, with D unresolved. V lost 5 bases and J 0 bases, leaving 8 bases between the germline ends. Germline V lookup: CDR1 MNHEY, CDR2 SMNVEV (reference sequence). The CDR3 loop spans 14 amino acids.

J is TRBJ2-1 and V is TRBV3-1 (or the pseudogene TRBV3-2); D is possibly TRBD1 (5 bases). From germline, CDR1 is LGHDT and CDR2 YNNKEL (reference sequence). Trimming pared 4 bases from V and 5 bases from J, leaving 12 bases between. This CDR3 region has 14 residues. The CDR3 spells CASSPTALHNEQFF. Here the CDR3 DNA reads TGTGCCAGCAGCCCGACAGCCCTACACAATGAGCAGTTCTTC.

The chain combines TRBV5-6 with TRBJ2-7; 7 bases match TRBD1. CDR1 is SGHDT, CDR2 YYEEEE, per germline. The CDR3 runs to 12 residues. V dropped 5 bases and J dropped 4; count of bases not matched to a gene: 3. The CDR3 nucleotides read TGTGCCAGCAGTCCAGGGGGTTACGAGCAGTACTTC. Protein: CASSPGGYEQYF.

This clone was seen a few times. V and J are TRBV6-5 and TRBJ1-1, with D possibly matching TRBD1 (6 bases). The CDR3 is made up of 15 amino acids. Trimming pared 8 bases from V and 5 bases from J, leaving 21 bases between. CDR1 and CDR2 (germline): MNHEY, SVGAGI. In DNA form, the CDR3 reads TGTGCCAGCGGCTATACCCTAGAAGGGGGTACTGAAGCTTTCTTT. As protein: CASGYTLEGGTEAFF.

The chain combines TRBV6-5 with TRBJ2-2, with D possibly being TRBD2 (6 bases). Germline V lookup: CDR1 MNHEY, CDR2 SVGAGI. Trimming shortened V by 4 bases and J by 2 bases, and 8 bases separated the two germline ends. The CDR3 runs to 14 residues. The CDR3 protein is CASSWRGNTGELFF. The CDR3 DNA follows: TGTGCCAGCAGTTGGCGGGGAAACACCGGGGAGCTGTTTTTT.

The rearrangement uses TRBV27 and TRBJ1-1; D is ambiguous. CDR3 length: 13 amino acids. Trimming removed 5 bases from V and 1 base from J, with 8 bases in between. Germline V gene sequence: CDR1 MNHEY, CDR2 SMNVEV (reference sequence). Written as DNA, the CDR3 is TGTGCCAGCAGTATTGAGGGGAACACTGAAGCTTTCTTT. This codes for CASSIEGNTEAFF.

The chain links TRBV6-6 to TRBJ2-6; weak D call: TRBD1 (6 bases). The V gene lost 8 bases and the J gene lost 0 bases, with 11 bases spanning the gap. The CDR3 is 15 amino acids. The germline V gene has CDR1 MNHNY and CDR2 SVGAGI (reference sequence). The CDR3 reads CASLGGNSGANVLTF. The CDR3 bases are TGTGCCAGCTTAGGGGGAAACTCTGGGGCCAACGTCCTGACTTTC.

The rearrangement links TRBV29-1 to TRBJ2-7; 9 bases agree with TRBD1. Germline assignment: CDR1 SQVTM and CDR2 ANQGSEA. The CDR3 sequence is 15 residues long. The V and J ends lost 0 bases and 2 bases, in that order; junction bases with no gene match: 5. The CDR3 here is CSVEEPGQGPYEQYF. CDR3 nucleotides: TGCAGCGTTGAAGAACCGGGACAGGGACCCTACGAGCAGTACTTC.

This chain links TRBV6-6 with TRBJ1-6, with 7 bases that match TRBD1. The CDR3 is 16 residues long. V lost 0 bases and J lost 8; bases outside the gene matches: 7. Germline V gene data show CDR1 as MNHNY and CDR2 as SVGAGI (reference sequence). The DNA for the CDR3 is TGTGCCAGCAGTTACTCGTACAGACAGGGCGATTCACCCCTCCACTTT. Amino acid sequence: CASSYSYRQGDSPLHF.

Comments on this clone: This same CDR3 is encoded by further DNA sequences in the sample. This rearrangement joins TRBV29-1 to TRBJ1-2; 11 bases map to TRBD1. Germline lookup yields CDR1 SQVTM and CDR2 ANQGSEA. The trim removed 6 bases at V and 2 bases at J, leaving 2 bases unmatched. This CDR3 comprises 13 residues. The CDR3 region is CSVGDRGNYGYTF. DNA of the CDR3: TGCAGCGTGGGGGACAGGGGGAACTATGGCTACACCTTC. Using reference TRBV29-1 and TRBJ1-2 for the parts outside the CDR3, the full variable domain is SAVISQKPSRDICQRGTSLTIQCQVDSQVTMMFWYRQQPGQSLTLIATANQGSEATYESGFVIDKFPISRPNLTFSTLTVSNMSPEDSSIYLCSVGDRGNYGYTFGSGTRLTVV.